These 30 T cell receptor beta chains were sequenced from one sample in a study of blood T cells in healthy people across ages. A second PCR, run for about 6 to 11 cycles, used a sample-barcoded 5' primer plus a J-beta primer mix. TCRdb processed the 5' RACE reads anew with MiXCR; each CDR3 protein has one entry. The table includes some 1.8 million distinct CDR3 sequences, roughly two fifths detected once. The sequencing input was blood. The receptor set was obtained from a human donor in good health.

A single count supports this clonotype. The genes are TRBV28 and TRBJ2-1, with a possible D match to TRBD1 (5 bases). CDR3 size: 13 residues. Germline V gene sequence: CDR1 MDHEN, CDR2 SYDVKM. CDR3 sequence (DNA): TGTGCGACCTATTTGCCCAACCAGGGTGAGCAGTTCTTC. This translates into CATYLPNQGEQFF.

The chain is built from TRBV6-2 or TRBV6-3 and TRBJ2-7; possibly TRBD2 for D (5 bases). The germline CDR1 and CDR2 sequences are MNHEY and SVGEGT. This CDR3 spans 16 amino acids. V dropped 2 bases and J dropped 2 bases, with 16 bases sitting between them. CDR3 in amino acids: CASSYLRGGGPYEQYF. The CDR3 DNA reads as TGTGCCAGCAGTTACCTGCGCGGTGGCGGGCCCTACGAGCAGTACTTC.

This rearrangement joins TRBV6-2 or TRBV6-3 to TRBJ2-1, with no clear D. The J call may be in error: the DNA end matches TRBJ2-7 better. This CDR3 comprises 16 residues. The germline gives CDR1 MNHEY, CDR2 SVGEGT. The CDR3, as DNA: TGTGCCAGCAGAGAATCCTCACTGGGGTTTAAGCACGAGCAGTACTTC. Translation gives CASRESSLGFKHEQYF.

V usage is TRBV27 and J usage is TRBJ2-3; D possibly uses TRBD1 or TRBD2 (5 bases each). Germline V CDR1 and CDR2: MNHEY, SMNVEV (reference sequence). This CDR3 comprises 14 residues. V was cut by 3 bases and J by 5 bases, with 12 bases left in between. The CDR3 is CASSFRDRRDTQYF. For the CDR3, the DNA is TGTGCCAGCAGTTTTCGGGACCGTCGAGATACGCAGTATTTT.

In nucleotides, the CDR3 is TGTGCCAGCAGCCTTTCGAACGTGGAAAAACTGTTTTTT. Protein: CASSLSNVEKLFF. V is TRBV7-9 and J is TRBJ1-4; unclear D gene. The germline V gene has CDR1 SEHNR and CDR2 FQNEAQ (reference sequence). CDR3 length: 13 residues. V dropped 5 bases and J dropped 8 bases, with 12 bases sitting between them.

This clonotype was seen a handful of times. This chain links TRBV12-3 or TRBV12-4 with TRBJ2-1, with 9 bases identical to TRBD2. The CDR3 totals 15 residues. Trimming cost V 7 bases and J 8 bases; bases outside gene matches: 12. The CDR3 coding sequence is TGTGCCAGCAAGGGAGGGGCTAGCGGGGTTTATGAGCAGTTCTTC. Its translation is CASKGGASGVYEQFF.

The V gene is TRBV19, the J gene TRBJ2-5; TRBD1 might be the D (5 bases). V was clipped by 4 bases and J by 5 bases, with 14 bases between them. The CDR3 extends over 14 amino acids. CDR1 is LNHDA and CDR2 is SQIVND in the germline V gene (reference sequence). As DNA, the CDR3 is TGTGCCAGTAGTAGCACCTCAGGGAAGGAGACCCAGTACTTC. Protein: CASSSTSGKETQYF. The variable domain in full, completed from reference TRBV19 and TRBJ2-5, reads DGGITQSPKYLFRKEGQNVTLSCEQNLNHDAMYWYRQDPGQGLRLIYYSQIVNDFQKGDIAEGYSVSREKKESFPLTVTSAQKNPTAFYLCASSSTSGKETQYFGPGTRLLVL.

The chain carries TRBV20-1 and TRBJ1-5, with D perhaps matching TRBD1 (6 bases). Trimming stripped 1 base from V and 5 bases from J, with 15 bases between. Germline V CDR1 and CDR2: DFQATT, SNEGSKA (reference sequence). The CDR3 extends over 15 amino acids. The DNA for the CDR3 is TGCAGTGCTAGAGCCCTAGGTTCAGGGGATCAGCCCCAGCATTTT. Its translation: CSARALGSGDQPQHF.

This chain joins TRBV28 and TRBJ1-1, with a tentative D call TRBD1 (6 bases). The CDR3 length is 14 residues. Per the germline V gene, CDR1 is MDHEN and CDR2 is SYDVKM. V lost 10 bases and J lost 0, with 15 bases in between. The chain's CDR3 is CATRTAVLNTEAFF. The CDR3 region has the DNA TGTGCCACCAGGACAGCCGTACTGAACACTGAAGCTTTCTTT.

The chain employs TRBV9 and TRBJ2-2, with D unresolved. V lost 2 bases to trimming and J lost 0 bases, with 14 bases between them. The CDR3 totals 17 residues. Looked up from germline, CDR1 is SGDLS and CDR2 is YYNGEE. The DNA of the CDR3 is TGTGCCAGCAGCGTTACTACAGCCCTTCCGAACACCGGGGAGCTGTTTTTT. It translates to CASSVTTALPNTGELFF.

This clonotype was seen only a few times. V gene TRBV5-6 combines with J gene TRBJ1-6; unclear D gene. This CDR3 spans 13 amino acids. Trimming shortened V by 3 bases and J by 9 bases, and 10 bases separated the two germline ends. Germline V gene data show CDR1 as SGHDT and CDR2 as YYEEEE. CDR3 residues: CASSSYRGSPLHF. The DNA of the CDR3 is TGTGCCAGCAGCTCCTACAGAGGTTCACCCCTCCACTTT.

J is TRBJ2-1 and V is TRBV6-2 or TRBV6-3; D is tentatively TRBD1 or TRBD2 (6 bases each). The CDR3 extends over 14 amino acids. Deletions cut 7 bases from V and 8 bases from J, with 18 bases between. CDR1 and CDR2 (germline): MNHEY, SVGEGT. The CDR3 coding sequence is TGTGCCAGCACGGAAGGGGGGCGGGCGTATGAGCAGTTCTTC. This encodes CASTEGGRAYEQFF.

The chain combines TRBV6-5 with TRBJ2-3; 8 nucleotides line up with TRBD2. The CDR3 length is 15 residues. Germline V lookup: CDR1 MNHEY, CDR2 SVGAGI. The J segment lost 6 bases and the V segment lost 4 bases, leaving 9 bases of the junction unmatched. The chain's CDR3 is CASSSAGGLKDTQYF. CDR3 in DNA: TGTGCCAGCAGTTCTGCGGGGGGCCTTAAGGATACGCAGTATTTT.

This chain links TRBV9 with TRBJ2-5; tentative D call: TRBD2 (5 bases). With 0 bases removed from V and 4 bases from J, the gap between germline ends came to 13 bases. The CDR3 has 15 residues. In germline, CDR1 is SGDLS, CDR2 YYNGEE. Written as DNA, the CDR3 is TGTGCCAGCAGCGTAGAGGACTGGTCGGGAGAGACCCAGTACTTC. Translated: CASSVEDWSGETQYF. The full variable domain, in which reference TRBV9 and TRBJ2-5 provide the parts outside the CDR3, is DSGVTQTPKHLITATGQRVTLRCSPRSGDLSVYWYQQSLDQGLQFLIQYYNGEERAKGNILERFSAQQFPDLHSELNLSSLELGDSALYFCASSVEDWSGETQYFGPGTRLLVL.

This clonotype was detected a few times. A junction end diverges from the germline sequence, so it may reflect a read error. The rearrangement links TRBV12-3 or TRBV12-4 to TRBJ2-1; the match to TRBD1 covers 12 bases. The CDR3 covers 17 residues. This CDR3 reads CASSFESGQGANNGQFF. In DNA, the CDR3 is TGTGCCAGCAGTTTCGAATCGGGACAGGGGGCTAACAATGGGCAGTTCTTC.

The V and J genes are TRBV7-2 and TRBJ2-7; 8 bases are shared with TRBD2. Germline-derived CDR1 and CDR2 are SGHTA and FQGNSA. V lost 6 bases and J lost 2; bases outside the gene matches: 9. The CDR3 runs 15 residues. The CDR3 loop reads CASREGTRGPYEQYF. In nucleotides, the CDR3 is TGTGCCAGCAGGGAAGGGACTAGGGGTCCCTACGAGCAGTACTTC. Full variable domain (outside the CDR3, taken from reference TRBV7-2 and TRBJ2-7): GAGVSQSPSNKVTEKGKDVELRCDPISGHTALYWYRQSLGQGLEFLIYFQGNSAPDKSGLPSDRFSAERTGGSVSTLTIQRTQQEDSAVYLCASREGTRGPYEQYFGPGTRLTVT.

The sample holds a few counts of this clonotype. The chain is built from TRBV9 and TRBJ2-7, with TRBD1 as a possible D gene (5 bases). Germline-derived CDR1 and CDR2 are SGDLS and YYNGEE. V shed 1 base and J shed 5 bases, with 10 bases lying between them. This CDR3 is built from 13 residues. CDR3 in DNA: TGTGCCAGCAGCGTATCCTGGGGCGACGAGCAGTACTTC. This gives the protein CASSVSWGDEQYF.

CDR3 residues: CASSRRQDISTDTQYF. The DNA of the CDR3 is TGTGCCAGCAGTAGACGACAGGATATCAGCACAGATACGCAGTATTTT. This chain uses TRBV12-3 or TRBV12-4 with TRBJ2-3, with D possibly being TRBD1 (6 bases). V was trimmed by 5 bases and J by 0 bases, leaving 15 bases between them. The CDR3 is made up of 16 amino acids.

The genes are TRBV6-2 or TRBV6-3 and TRBJ1-2; 8 nucleotides agree with TRBD1. Germline V gives CDR1 MNHEY, CDR2 SVGEGT. This CDR3 spans 15 amino acids. Trimming at V came to 6 bases and at J to 8 bases, leaving 14 bases not matched to a gene. In DNA, the CDR3 is TGTGCCAGCAGACCGGGTTTAGGACAGGGATTCGGCTACACCTTC. Its translation is CASRPGLGQGFGYTF.

Comment on this clonotype: With a much larger clone just one base away, this may be a read error. The chain carries TRBV6-5 and TRBJ1-2; D is uncertain. This CDR3 is built from 13 residues. Trimming shortened V by 2 bases and J by 2 bases, and 6 bases separated the two germline ends. Germline V CDR1 and CDR2: MNHEY, SVGAGI. CDR3 bases: TGTGCCAGCAGTTACAACCAAAACTATGGCTACACCTTC. Translation: CASSYNQNYGYTF.

Concerning this clonotype: One end of the junction varies from germline; a read error may be responsible. The CDR3 is CTSSSDWTASYSNQPQHF. The CDR3 nucleotides read TGTACCAGCAGCTCCGATTGGACAGCCAGTTATAGCAATCAGCCCCAGCATTTT. This chain connects TRBV7-8 to TRBJ1-5; D might be TRBD1 (6 bases). This CDR3 has 18 amino acids. Germline values: CDR1 SGHVS, CDR2 FQNEAQ.

The CDR3 here is CASSMSLGGEQYF. The CDR3 region has the DNA TGTGCCAGCAGCATGAGTCTAGGGGGCGAGCAGTACTTC. This rearrangement joins TRBV9 to TRBJ2-7, with D tentatively TRBD1 (6 bases). Between the trimmed V and J ends, which lost 4 bases and 6 bases, there was a span of 14 bases. This CDR3 has 13 amino acids. From germline, CDR1 is SGDLS and CDR2 YYNGEE.

CDR3 residues: CASSIIGSNQPQHF. CDR3 bases: TGTGCCAGTAGTATAATTGGAAGCAATCAGCCCCAGCATTTT. V usage is TRBV19 and J usage is TRBJ1-5; D ambiguous. The CDR3 totals 14 residues. V shed 2 bases and J shed 1 base, with 6 bases lying between them. CDR1 and CDR2 from the germline V gene are LNHDA and SQIVND (reference sequence).

As to this clonotype: With a much larger clone just one base away, this may be a read error. V and J are TRBV2 and TRBJ2-4, with D maybe TRBD1 (5 bases). The V and J ends lost 9 bases and 8 bases respectively, with 14 bases between them. The CDR3 is 12 residues long. The germline CDR1 and CDR2 sequences are SNHLY and FYNNEI. CDR3 in amino acids: CASTYQGDIQYF. In DNA, the CDR3 is TGTGCCAGTACATACCAAGGGGACATTCAGTACTTC.

The chain carries TRBV11-1 and TRBJ1-2; no clear D. V was pared by 4 bases and J by 4 bases, with 10 bases between. The CDR3 is 13 residues long. Germline CDR1 SGHAT, CDR2 FQDESV (reference sequence). The CDR3 DNA reads TGTGCCAGCAGCTCAGAAGGTTTCTATGGCTACACCTTC. This gives the protein CASSSEGFYGYTF.

DNA for the CDR3: TGCGCCAGCAGCCTAAGGGCAGACCAAGAGACCCAGTACTTC. This translates into CASSLRADQETQYF. This rearrangement joins TRBV4-1 to TRBJ2-5; no firm D call. This CDR3 spans 14 amino acids. Trimming took 4 bases from V and 0 from J, leaving 9 bases between them. CDR1 is MGHRA and CDR2 is YSYEKL in the germline V gene.

The chain is built from TRBV4-3 and TRBJ1-2; the D is unclear. Germline CDR1 LGHNA, CDR2 YSLEER. This CDR3 region has 14 residues. Trimming pared 0 bases from V and 7 bases from J, leaving 12 bases between. The DNA for the CDR3 is TGCGCCAGCAGCCAAGATAGCGCGAGGAGTGGCTACACCTTC. Its translation is CASSQDSARSGYTF.

The rearrangement joins TRBV7-6 to TRBJ1-1, with D maybe TRBD1 (6 bases). Germline CDR1 SGHVS, CDR2 FNYEAQ. Trimming removed 0 bases at V and 6 bases at J, with 14 bases between. CDR3 length: 15 amino acids. This CDR3 is CASSLALGGAPEAFF. The CDR3 DNA reads as TGTGCCAGCAGCTTAGCGCTGGGGGGCGCACCTGAAGCTTTCTTT.

V is TRBV7-8 and J is TRBJ2-7, with 8 bases lining up with TRBD1. Germline V gene sequence: CDR1 SGHVS, CDR2 FQNEAQ. V lost 6 bases, J lost 3 bases, and 7 bases stayed unmatched. The CDR3 length is 14 residues. As DNA, the CDR3 is TGTGCCAGCAGATCCTGGGACAGGCTCTACGAGCAGTACTTC. It codes for CASRSWDRLYEQYF.

The chain has TRBV6-1 and TRBJ2-1; D is perhaps TRBD1 (5 bases). The CDR3 has 13 residues. V was pared by 6 bases and J by 0 bases, with 6 bases between. Per the germline V gene, CDR1 is MNHNS and CDR2 is SASEGT. CDR3 coding DNA: TGTGCCAGCAGGCAGGGCTCCTACAATGAGCAGTTCTTC. Translation gives CASRQGSYNEQFF.